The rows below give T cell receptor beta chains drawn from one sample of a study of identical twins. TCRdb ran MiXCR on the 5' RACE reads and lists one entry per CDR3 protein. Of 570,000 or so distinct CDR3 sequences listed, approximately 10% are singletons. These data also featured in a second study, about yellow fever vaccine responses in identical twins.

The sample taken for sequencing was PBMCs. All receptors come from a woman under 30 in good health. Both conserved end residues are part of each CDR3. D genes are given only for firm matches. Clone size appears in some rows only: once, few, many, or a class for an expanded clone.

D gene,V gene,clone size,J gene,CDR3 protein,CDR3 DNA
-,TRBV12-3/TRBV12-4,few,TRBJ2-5,CASSPSDSVETQYF,TGTGCCAGCAGCCCCTCGGACTCAGTAGAGACCCAGTACTTC
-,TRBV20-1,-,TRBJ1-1,CSARDRPYSWNTEAFF,TGCAGTGCTAGAGATCGGCCATACAGCTGGAACACTGAAGCTTTCTTT
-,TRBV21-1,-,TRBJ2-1,CASSKVLGDEQFF,TGTGCCAGCAGCAAAGTCCTCGGTGATGAGCAGTTCTTC
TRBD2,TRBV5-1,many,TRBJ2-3,CASSPDTSGGADTQYF,TGCGCCAGCAGCCCTGACACTAGCGGGGGAGCAGATACGCAGTATTTT
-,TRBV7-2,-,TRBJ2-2,CASTEVGGFTGELFF,TGTGCCAGCACCGAAGTGGGCGGGTTCACCGGGGAGCTGTTTTTT
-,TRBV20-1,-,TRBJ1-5,CSARDGGGPQPQHF,TGCAGTGCTAGAGATGGGGGGGGGCCTCAGCCCCAGCATTTT
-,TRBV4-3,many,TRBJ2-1,CASSQEGTGEQFF,TGCGCCAGCAGCCAAGAGGGTACCGGAGAGCAGTTCTTC
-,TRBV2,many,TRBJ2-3,CASTFDRSTDTQYF,TGTGCCAGCACCTTCGATCGGAGCACAGATACGCAGTATTTT
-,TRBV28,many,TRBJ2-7,CASSFLRGAGYEQYF,TGTGCCAGCAGTTTCCTACGGGGGGCGGGGTACGAGCAGTACTTC
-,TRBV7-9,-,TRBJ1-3,CASSLTGPAGNTIYF,TGTGCCAGCAGCTTAACTGGGCCTGCTGGAAACACCATATATTTT
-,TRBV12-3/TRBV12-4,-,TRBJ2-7,CAGSSPSGGGLVDEQYF,TGTGCCGGCAGTTCCCCATCTGGGGGAGGTCTTGTGGACGAGCAGTACTTC
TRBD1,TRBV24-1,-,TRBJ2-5,CATSIRQGAYETQYF,TGTGCCACCAGTATTCGACAGGGGGCATATGAGACCCAGTACTTC
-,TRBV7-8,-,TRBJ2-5,CASSLGKAEWETQYF,TGTGCCAGCAGCTTAGGGAAAGCGGAATGGGAGACCCAGTACTTC
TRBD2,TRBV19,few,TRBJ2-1,CASSIVASGGYNEQFF,TGTGCCAGTAGTATAGTGGCTAGCGGGGGGTATAATGAGCAGTTCTTC
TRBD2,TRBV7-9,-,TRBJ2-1,CASSQVQRGNNEQFF,TGTGCCAGCAGCCAAGTCCAGCGGGGGAACAATGAGCAGTTCTTC
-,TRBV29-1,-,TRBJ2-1,CSAPEGQNEQFF,TGCAGCGCCCCAGAGGGTCAGAATGAGCAGTTCTTC
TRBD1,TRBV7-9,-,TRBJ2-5,CASSPRDRERETQYF,TGTGCCAGCAGCCCCCGGGACAGGGAGAGGGAGACCCAGTACTTC
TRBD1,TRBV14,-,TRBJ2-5,CASSQGDRARETQYF,TGTGCCAGCAGCCAAGGAGACAGGGCGCGAGAGACCCAGTACTTC
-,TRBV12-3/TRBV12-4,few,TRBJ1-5,CASTLMGYNQPQHF,TGTGCCAGCACATTGATGGGTTACAATCAGCCCCAGCATTTT
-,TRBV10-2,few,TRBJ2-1,CASSVGMRGEQFF,TGCGCCAGCAGTGTTGGCATGCGGGGAGAGCAGTTCTTC
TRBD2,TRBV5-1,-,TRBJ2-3,CASSRTQNLAGVGDTQYF,TGCGCCAGCAGCCGCACGCAAAATCTAGCGGGAGTAGGAGATACGCAGTATTTT
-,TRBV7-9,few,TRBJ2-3,CASSKAPGVNTDTQYF,TGTGCCAGCAGCAAAGCCCCAGGGGTGAACACAGATACGCAGTATTTT
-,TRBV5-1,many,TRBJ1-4,CASSEGITNEKLFF,TGCGCCAGCAGCGAGGGTATAACTAATGAAAAACTGTTTTTT
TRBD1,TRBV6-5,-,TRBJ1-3,CASSYPPGQQKNGNTIYF,TGTGCCAGCAGTTACCCCCCGGGACAGCAGAAGAATGGAAACACCATATATTTT
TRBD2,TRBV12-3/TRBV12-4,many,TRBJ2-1,CASSPSLLAGHNEQFF,TGTGCCAGCAGCCCCTCGCTATTAGCGGGACACAATGAGCAGTTCTTC
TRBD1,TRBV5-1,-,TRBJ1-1,CASSPGQVMNTEAFF,TGCGCCAGCAGCCCGGGACAGGTCATGAACACTGAAGCTTTCTTT
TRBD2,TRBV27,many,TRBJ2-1,CASRVTGLATNEQFF,TGTGCCAGCAGGGTAACGGGACTAGCGACCAATGAGCAGTTCTTC
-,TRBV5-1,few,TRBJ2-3,CASRITTPSTDTQYF,TGCGCCAGCAGAATTACGACCCCTAGCACAGATACGCAGTATTTT
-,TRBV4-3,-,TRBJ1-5,CASSQDLLRQPQHF,TGCGCCAGCAGCCAAGATCTCCTTAGACAGCCCCAGCATTTT
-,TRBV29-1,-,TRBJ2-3,CSVGGLPGQRTDTQYF,TGCAGCGTTGGGGGACTACCGGGACAACGCACAGATACGCAGTATTTT
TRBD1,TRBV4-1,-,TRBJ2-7,CASSQEAWQGANEQYF,TGCGCCAGCAGCCAAGAGGCATGGCAGGGGGCGAACGAGCAGTACTTC
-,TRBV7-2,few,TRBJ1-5,CASSLVGRVDQPQHF,TGTGCCAGCAGCTTAGTTGGCAGGGTTGATCAGCCCCAGCATTTT
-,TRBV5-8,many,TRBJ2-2,CASSFGTNTGELFF,TGTGCCAGCAGCTTCGGGACCAACACCGGGGAGCTGTTTTTT
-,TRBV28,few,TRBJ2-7,CASSFDFSPYEQYF,TGTGCCAGCAGTTTTGACTTCAGCCCTTACGAGCAGTACTTC
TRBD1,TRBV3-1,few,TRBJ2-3,CASSLRTGARDTQYF,TGTGCCAGCAGCCTAAGGACAGGAGCACGGGATACGCAGTATTTT
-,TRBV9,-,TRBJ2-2,CASKSGAGELFF,TGTGCCAGCAAATCAGGGGCTGGGGAGCTGTTTTTT
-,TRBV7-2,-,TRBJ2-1,CASRHYGTSLFF,TGTGCCAGCAGGCATTACGGGACTTCACTGTTCTTC
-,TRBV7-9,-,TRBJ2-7,CASSLAVTPYEQYF,TGTGCCAGCAGTTTAGCGGTTACACCCTACGAGCAGTACTTC
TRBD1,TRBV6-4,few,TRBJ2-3,CASSARQGAGTDTQYF,TGTGCCAGCAGTGCCAGACAGGGGGCGGGCACAGATACGCAGTATTTT
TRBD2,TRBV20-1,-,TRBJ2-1,CSARVTTGGSYNEQFF,TGCAGTGCTAGAGTAACAACGGGAGGGTCCTACAATGAGCAGTTCTTC
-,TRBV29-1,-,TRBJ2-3,CSVEDPGTDTQYF,TGCAGCGTTGAAGACCCGGGAACAGATACGCAGTATTTT
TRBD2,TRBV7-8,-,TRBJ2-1,CASSSPLAGVKAYEQFF,TGTGCCAGCAGCTCCCCGTTAGCGGGAGTCAAGGCGTATGAGCAGTTCTTC
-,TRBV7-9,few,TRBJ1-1,CASSSDTGMNTEAFF,TGTGCCAGCAGTTCCGACACGGGGATGAACACTGAAGCTTTCTTT
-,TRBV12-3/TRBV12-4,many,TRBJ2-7,CASSFRGAYYEQYF,TGTGCCAGCAGTTTTCGGGGGGCGTATTACGAGCAGTACTTC
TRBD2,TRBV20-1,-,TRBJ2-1,CSARPPGLAGVNEQFF,TGCAGTGCTAGACCCCCGGGACTAGCGGGAGTTAATGAGCAGTTCTTC
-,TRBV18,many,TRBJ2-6,CASSPQWAGGDNVLTF,TGTGCCAGCTCACCACAATGGGCGGGTGGAGACAACGTCCTGACTTTC
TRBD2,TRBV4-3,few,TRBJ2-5,CASSLDGGSAQETQYF,TGCGCCAGCAGCCTCGACGGGGGGTCGGCGCAAGAGACCCAGTACTTC
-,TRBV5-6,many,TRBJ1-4,CASSFKGSVLMKNCFF,-
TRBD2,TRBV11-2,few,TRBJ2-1,CASSLGSIAGPYNEQFF,TGTGCCAGCAGCTTAGGTTCTATAGCGGGGCCCTACAATGAGCAGTTCTTC
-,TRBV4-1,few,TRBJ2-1,CASSQEPAMKQFF,TGCGCCAGCAGCCAAGAACCAGCAATGAAGCAGTTCTTC
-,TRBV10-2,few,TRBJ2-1,CASSEPGEQFF,TGCGCCAGCAGTGAGCCGGGTGAGCAGTTCTTC
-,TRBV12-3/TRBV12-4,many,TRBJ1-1,CASSLRGANTEAFF,TGTGCCAGCAGTTTAAGAGGGGCGAACACTGAAGCTTTCTTT
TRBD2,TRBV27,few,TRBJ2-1,CASSRRGGLGGYNEQFF,TGTGCCAGCAGCAGGCGCGGGGGGCTAGGGGGGTACAATGAGCAGTTCTTC
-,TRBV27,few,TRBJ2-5,CATRAAGSQETQYF,TGTGCCACCCGGGCCGCCGGGTCCCAAGAGACCCAGTACTTC
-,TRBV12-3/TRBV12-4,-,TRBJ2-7,CASRRTEGYEQYF,TGTGCCAGCAGGCGGACGGAGGGCTACGAGCAGTACTTC